This TCR beta chain was profiled in a study of human T cells and chemical hapten exposure. Germline V CDR1 and CDR2: SGHTA, FQGNSA. The CDR3 covers 13 residues. Each CDR3 protein is one row after TCRdb ran MiXCR on the RACE reads. The table includes roughly 70,000 distinct CDR3 sequences, 7.5% to 10% detected once. Turning to this clonotype: A read error is possible here, since a much larger clone lies one base away.

The time point denotes: patch test 1, 2 weeks after DPC sensitization. The sample's treatment: therapeutic diphenylcyclopropenone sensitization with weekly scalp DPC. This clonotype was obtained from a woman between 35 and 50 years old with alopecia areata. Some clones in this sample may be carry-over from other donors' samples. Sequenced material: whole blood, taken in connection with sensitization to the hapten diphenylcyclopropenone (DPC). The chain uses TRBV7-2 and TRBJ1-6; D is unresolved. CDR3 in amino acids: CASSSDRFSLLHF. CDR3 bases: TGTGCCAGCAGCTCCGACCGATTTTCACTCCTCCACTTT.